These 28 T cell receptor beta chains were all obtained from the same sample, sequenced in a study of early T cells in non-severe SARS-CoV-2 infection. TCRdb re-called the 5' RACE reads with MiXCR, one entry per CDR3 protein. Among around 49,000 distinct CDR3 sequences listed, over 3.5% were seen once. Material: whole blood. These receptors originate from an adult who was a healthcare worker with PCR-confirmed SARS-CoV-2 infection or an uninfected control (not recorded which).

The gene calls are TRBV20-1 and TRBJ2-3; D tentatively fits TRBD1 or TRBD2 (5 bases each). CDR1 and CDR2 from the germline V gene are DFQATT and SNEGSKA (reference sequence). This CDR3 contains 13 residues. V was pared by 7 bases and J by 7 bases, with 18 bases between. CDR3 sequence (DNA): TGCAGTGTGTCTGCGGGCAGGGCCCATACGCAGTATTTT. Protein product: CSVSAGRAHTQYF.

The gene calls are TRBV11-2 and TRBJ2-7; 12 positions match TRBD2. V lost 5 bases to trimming and J lost 2 bases; unmatched junction nucleotides: 4. This CDR3 has 15 residues. The germline gives CDR1 SGHAT, CDR2 FQNNGV. CDR3 nucleotide sequence: TGTGCCAGCAGCCAGGGACTAGCGGGTACCTACGAGCAGTACTTC. Translation gives CASSQGLAGTYEQYF.

This clonotype was observed at least ten times. The chain joins TRBV29-1 to TRBJ2-3; the D is unclear. The germline gives CDR1 SQVTM, CDR2 ANQGSEA. V was pared by 3 bases and J by 7 bases, with 17 bases between. The length of the CDR3 is 14 residues. CDR3 nucleotides: TGCAGCGTTGAGAGTGGTGATTTAGGTAATACGCAGTATTTT. Translation: CSVESGDLGNTQYF.

With regard to this clonotype: The junction and the germline gene differ at one end; a read error may be behind it. This chain's CDR3 is CSATPVSEYEQCF. The CDR3 coding sequence is TGTAGTGCTACCCCAGTCTCAGAATACGAGCAGTGCTTC. The rearrangement uses TRBV20-1 and TRBJ2-7; D not certain. The CDR3 consists of 13 residues. Germline CDR1 DFQATT, CDR2 SNEGSKA (reference sequence).

In regard to this clonotype: At one of its ends the junction is not consistent with the germline gene, which may arise from a read error. This chain joins TRBV3-1 and TRBJ2-3; unclear D gene. Germline V lookup: CDR1 LGHDT, CDR2 YNNKEL (reference sequence). CDR3 size: 14 residues. The CDR3 here is CAGSQPRATDTQYF. CDR3 coding DNA: TGTGCCGGCAGCCAGCCCCGGGCCACAGATACGCAGTATTTT.

This clonotype was counted many times. The chain is built from TRBV9 and TRBJ2-3, with 10 bases identical to TRBD1. Per germline, CDR1 SGDLS and CDR2 YYNGEE. Trimming at V came to 3 bases and at J to 3 bases, leaving 4 bases not matched to a gene. The CDR3 runs to 15 residues. This CDR3 reads CASSADRGETDTQYF. As DNA, the CDR3 is TGTGCCAGCAGCGCGGACAGGGGGGAAACAGATACGCAGTATTTT.

This clonotype was seen many times. A read error may produce the germline difference seen at one junction end. The V gene is TRBV10-3, the J gene TRBJ1-3; D unresolved. From germline, CDR1 is ENHRY and CDR2 SYGVKD. This CDR3 is built from 14 residues. CDR3 protein: CAIGDAGSENTIYF. CDR3 in DNA: TGTGCCATCGGAGACGCAGGATCTGAAAACACCATATATTTT.

This clonotype was seen a few times. The rearrangement uses TRBV11-2 and TRBJ2-3; 7 bases are shared with TRBD1. Germline lookup yields CDR1 SGHAT and CDR2 FQNNGV. This CDR3 spans 17 amino acids. The V and J ends lost 5 bases and 2 bases, in that order; junction bases with no gene match: 13. The DNA for the CDR3 is TGTGCCAGCAGCATTCTTGGGACAGCGTACGCCACAGATACGCAGTATTTT. Its protein is CASSILGTAYATDTQYF.

This clonotype was picked up many times. The chain couples TRBV6-6 to TRBJ1-1; TRBD1 agrees at 7 bases. In germline, CDR1 is MNHNY, CDR2 SVGAGI (reference sequence). The CDR3 is 13 residues long. Trimming cost V 2 bases and J 7 bases; bases outside gene matches: 4. CDR3 sequence reads: CASSYEDRYEAFF. The CDR3, as DNA: TGTGCCAGCAGTTACGAGGACAGGTATGAAGCTTTCTTT.

This clonotype was observed at least ten times. The rearrangement links TRBV5-6 to TRBJ1-1, with D perhaps matching TRBD1 (5 bases). This CDR3 spans 14 amino acids. V lost 4 bases, J lost 1 base, and 11 bases lay in between. The V gene's germline CDR1 is SGHDT and CDR2 YYEEEE. CDR3 coding DNA: TGTGCCAGCAGCCCCGGGACCTGGAACACTGAAGCTTTCTTT. Its protein is CASSPGTWNTEAFF.

This clonotype was seen ten or more times. The chain carries TRBV20-1 and TRBJ2-4; 14 bases fit TRBD2. The germline gives CDR1 DFQATT, CDR2 SNEGSKA (reference sequence). The CDR3 extends over 17 amino acids. Trimming took 6 bases from V and 2 from J; bases not matched to a gene: 9. CDR3 region: CSASGLAGAGTKNIQYF. DNA of the CDR3: TGCAGTGCGTCGGGACTAGCGGGGGCGGGGACCAAAAACATTCAGTACTTC.

In its sample, this clonotype was seen many times. The chain employs TRBV24-1 and TRBJ2-2, with 14 bases matching TRBD2. The CDR3 sequence is 16 residues long. Trimming cost V 4 bases and J 8 bases; bases outside gene matches: 5. Germline CDR1 is KGHDR and CDR2 is SFDVKD. The CDR3, as DNA: TGTGCCACCAGTGAGGTGGGACTAGCGGGAGCTGGGGAGCTGTTTTTT. It encodes CATSEVGLAGAGELFF.

This clonotype was observed many times. The V and J genes are TRBV19 and TRBJ2-1; 14 bases line up with TRBD2. The CDR3 consists of 14 residues. Per the germline V gene, CDR1 is LNHDA and CDR2 is SQIVND (reference sequence). With V trimmed by 7 bases and J by 9 bases, 5 bases remained unmatched. The CDR3 loop is CASTLTSGRGEQFF. The CDR3 DNA reads as TGTGCCAGTACCTTGACTAGCGGGAGGGGTGAGCAGTTCTTC.

This clonotype showed up just a few times. V is TRBV20-1 and J is TRBJ2-2; a weak D match, TRBD2 (5 bases). This CDR3 has 13 residues. Looked up from germline, CDR1 is DFQATT and CDR2 is SNEGSKA (reference sequence). Deletions cut 1 base from V and 6 bases from J, with 9 bases between. CDR3 DNA sequence: TGCAGTGCTAGAGTTTGGGAGTCCGGGGAGCTGTTTTTT. It translates to CSARVWESGELFF.

This clonotype appeared a few times. The genes are TRBV5-1 and TRBJ2-3; 7 nucleotides line up with TRBD1. Losses at the gene ends were 0 bases for V and 1 base for J; bases not matched to a gene: 2. In germline, CDR1 is SGHRS, CDR2 YFSETQ. The CDR3 is 15 residues long. CDR3 nucleotides: TGCGCCAGCAGCTTGGCCGGGACAGGCACAGATACGCAGTATTTT. Translation: CASSLAGTGTDTQYF. The full variable domain, with the rest looked up from reference TRBV5-1 and TRBJ2-3, is KAGVTQTPRYLIKTRGQQVTLSCSPISGHRSVSWYQQTPGQGLQFLFEYFSETQRNKGNFPGRFSGRQFSNSRSEMNVSTLELGDSALYLCASSLAGTGTDTQYFGPGTRLTVL.

This clonotype was recorded a few times. The chain links TRBV29-1 to TRBJ2-1, with 8 bases matching TRBD1. This CDR3 has 13 residues. Germline CDR1 and CDR2: SQVTM and ANQGSEA. The chain's CDR3 is CTVNQGAYNEQFF. CDR3 nucleotide sequence: TGCACTGTGAACCAGGGGGCTTATAATGAGCAGTTCTTC.

This clonotype was seen at least ten times. The chain couples TRBV7-2 to TRBJ2-3; D unresolved. This CDR3 spans 16 amino acids. Germline V gene data show CDR1 as SGHTA and CDR2 as FQGNSA. V lost 1 base and J 1 base, leaving 12 bases between the germline ends. This chain's CDR3 is CASSLEGMAGTDTQYF. The CDR3 nucleotides are TGTGCCAGCAGCTTAGAAGGCATGGCGGGCACAGATACGCAGTATTTT.

This clonotype was counted many times. The rearrangement uses TRBV4-2 and TRBJ1-6; the match to TRBD1 covers 8 bases. V trimming: 0 bases; J trimming: 9 bases; junction bases outside the gene matches: 1. CDR3 length: 14 residues. Germline CDR1 LGHNA, CDR2 YNFKEQ. CDR3 sequence reads: CASSQDTGGSPLHF. CDR3 coding DNA: TGTGCCAGCAGCCAAGATACAGGGGGTTCACCCCTCCACTTT.

This clonotype was seen repeatedly, ten times or more. The chain recombines TRBV7-8 with TRBJ2-3, with 7 positions matching TRBD2. Trimming took 4 bases from V and 4 from J; bases not matched to a gene: 5. The CDR3 is 14 amino acids. Germline V gene sequence: CDR1 SGHVS, CDR2 FQNEAQ. The CDR3 bases are TGTGCCAGCAGCTCGTTAGCGGGCGCAGATACGCAGTATTTT. Protein: CASSSLAGADTQYF.

The chain is built from TRBV18 and TRBJ2-3, with D possibly matching TRBD2 (5 bases). Germline lookup yields CDR1 KGHSH and CDR2 LQKENI. The V and J ends lost 3 bases and 6 bases respectively, with 16 bases between them. The CDR3 loop spans 15 amino acids. The DNA for the CDR3 is TGTGCCAGCTCACCGGTTGTGAACAGCGGCGATACGCAGTATTTT. Its translation is CASSPVVNSGDTQYF.

This clonotype was found a few times. This chain uses TRBV3-1 with TRBJ1-3; no firm D call. The CDR3 runs 12 residues. V was pared by 5 bases and J by 5 bases, with 7 bases between. Germline V gene data show CDR1 as LGHDT and CDR2 as YNNKEL (reference sequence). The chain's CDR3 is CASSSGRNTIYF. CDR3 bases: TGTGCCAGCAGCTCGGGGAGAAACACCATATATTTT. Variable domain in full (rest from reference TRBV3-1 and TRBJ1-3): DTAVSQTPKYLVTQMGNDKSIKCEQNLGHDTMYWYKQDSKKFLKIMFSYNNKELIINETVPNRFSPKSPDKAHLNLHINSLELGDSAVYFCASSSGRNTIYFGEGSWLTVV.

The chain is built from TRBV6-5 and TRBJ1-2; TRBD1 might be the D (5 bases). Looked up from germline, CDR1 is MNHEY and CDR2 is SVGAGI. The CDR3 has 15 amino acids. Between the trimmed V and J ends, which lost 6 bases and 7 bases, there was a span of 21 bases. This CDR3 is CASRTLRVGASGYTF. The CDR3 DNA follows: TGTGCCAGCAGGACACTGAGAGTAGGGGCTTCTGGCTACACCTTC.

This clonotype was counted between two and nine times. A single base separates this from a much larger clone, so it may be a read error. J is TRBJ2-7 and V is TRBV27, with 8 bases lining up with TRBD1. V lost 4 bases, J lost 0 bases, and 2 bases stayed unmatched. Germline loops: CDR1 MNHEY, CDR2 SMNVEV (reference sequence). This CDR3 is 14 amino acids long. CDR3: CASSWTGSSYEQYF. In DNA form, the CDR3 reads TGTGCCAGCAGTTGGACAGGGAGCTCCTACGAGCAGTACTTC.

This clonotype was found many times. The J gene is TRBJ1-6, the V gene TRBV19; the D gene is possibly TRBD1 (6 bases). Germline lookup yields CDR1 LNHDA and CDR2 SQIVND (reference sequence). V lost 6 bases to trimming and J lost 14 bases, with 20 bases between them. There are 14 residues in the CDR3. CDR3 residues: CASSPGTSEGALHF. As DNA, the CDR3 is TGTGCCAGTAGCCCCGGGACATCTGAAGGGGCCCTCCACTTT.

This clonotype was counted ten times or more. V usage is TRBV18 and J usage is TRBJ1-5; D is possibly TRBD1 (6 bases). Deletions cut 6 bases from V and 6 bases from J, with 15 bases between. The germline V gene has CDR1 KGHSH and CDR2 LQKENI. This CDR3 has 14 amino acids. CDR3 in amino acids: CASSPGEGGQPQHF. The CDR3 DNA follows: TGTGCCAGCTCCCCCGGGGAGGGGGGTCAGCCCCAGCATTTT. The variable domain in full, completed from reference TRBV18 and TRBJ1-5, reads NAGVMQNPRHLVRRRGQEARLRCSPMKGHSHVYWYRQLPEEGLKFMVYLQKENIIDESGMPKERFSAEFPKEGPSILRIQQVVRGDSAAYFCASSPGEGGQPQHFGDGTRLSIL.

At least ten counts were recorded for this clonotype. The V gene is TRBV7-6, the J gene TRBJ2-7; 7 bases are a match to TRBD1. Trimming took 4 bases from V and 4 from J; bases not matched to a gene: 10. The CDR3 length is 15 residues. Germline V lookup: CDR1 SGHVS, CDR2 FNYEAQ. The CDR3 loop reads CASSSMTGSGYEQYF. The CDR3 region has the DNA TGTGCCAGCAGCTCCATGACAGGGTCCGGGTACGAGCAGTACTTC.

This clonotype was counted many times. The CDR3 sequence: CASSSSGMVAMNTEAFF. The CDR3 bases are TGTGCCAGCAGCTCCTCAGGGATGGTGGCAATGAACACTGAAGCTTTCTTT. The chain carries TRBV7-9 and TRBJ1-1; D may be TRBD1 (5 bases). The V gene lost 4 bases and the J gene lost 0 bases, with 18 bases spanning the gap. CDR3 length: 17 residues. Germline CDR1 SEHNR, CDR2 FQNEAQ (reference sequence). The full variable domain, in which reference TRBV7-9 and TRBJ1-1 provide the parts outside the CDR3, is DTGVSQNPRHKITKRGQNVTFRCDPISEHNRLYWYRQTLGQGPEFLTYFQNEAQLEKSRLLSDRFSAERPKGSFSTLEIQRTEQGDSAMYLCASSSSGMVAMNTEAFFGQGTRLTVV.

This clonotype was counted ten times or more. The chain is built from TRBV19 and TRBJ2-7; D is unresolved. The CDR3 totals 12 residues. Germline V gene sequence: CDR1 LNHDA, CDR2 SQIVND (reference sequence). Trimming took 7 bases from V and 6 from J, leaving 13 bases between them. The CDR3 coding sequence is TGTGCCAGTAAAACTGGCTCGGGCGAGCAGTACTTC. It encodes CASKTGSGEQYF.